This TCR beta chain was captured in a study of monozygotic twins with inflammatory bowel disease. Study observations and caveats: The data offered no way to tell different T cell subtypes apart. IBD patients exhibited fewer clonotypes shared with other individuals than healthy twins, particularly with disease activity. Since immunosuppressive treatments differed, patient repertoires may have gained added variability.

With the 5' RACE reads reprocessed, TCRdb shows one record per CDR3 protein and no DNA. The table gives some 440,000 distinct CDR3 sequences; the top ten clones make up 2% to 3% of it. As to this clonotype: The antigen remains unidentified.

This CDR3 has 12 residues. CDR1 LGHDT and CDR2 YNNKEL come from the germline V gene (reference sequence). Per donor, 2.5 ml of blood was collected and frozen. The receptor was derived from a human donor with ulcerative colitis or Crohn's disease, or a healthy co-twin of an affected twin (not recorded which). The rearrangement joins TRBV3-1 to TRBJ1-2. Sequencing was performed on blood. The CDR3 loop reads CASSQAEGGYTF.